This entry concerns a single TCR beta chain. Its antigen is not identified. This entry is derived from a study of cytomegalovirus exposure and HLA in healthy donors. Study conclusions and caveats: Follow-up analysis found HLA locus-dependent TCR association rates, highest for DRB1 and lowest for HLA-C.

Both 60 Vbeta primers and 13 Jbeta primers went into the PCR. Sequencing was performed with immunoSEQ multiplex PCR; in TCRdb, only in-frame clones are kept and a portion is missing. The sample yields about 160,000 clones, approximately 72% seen once. Whereas donors were nominally healthy upon sampling, unrecorded immune exposures were probable. The length of the CDR3 is 13 residues. Germline V lookup: CDR1 MNHEY, CDR2 SVGAGI. Trimming removed 8 bases from V and 1 base from J, with 12 bases in between. This sequence joins TRBV6-5 and TRBJ2-7; maybe TRBD1 (7 bases). This receptor was taken from a man in his fifties or sixties in good health and CMV-seronegative. Sample: PBMCs. CDR3 bases: TGTGCCAGCTCGACAGGGACTTCCTACGAGCAGTACTTC. The encoded protein is CASSTGTSYEQYF.